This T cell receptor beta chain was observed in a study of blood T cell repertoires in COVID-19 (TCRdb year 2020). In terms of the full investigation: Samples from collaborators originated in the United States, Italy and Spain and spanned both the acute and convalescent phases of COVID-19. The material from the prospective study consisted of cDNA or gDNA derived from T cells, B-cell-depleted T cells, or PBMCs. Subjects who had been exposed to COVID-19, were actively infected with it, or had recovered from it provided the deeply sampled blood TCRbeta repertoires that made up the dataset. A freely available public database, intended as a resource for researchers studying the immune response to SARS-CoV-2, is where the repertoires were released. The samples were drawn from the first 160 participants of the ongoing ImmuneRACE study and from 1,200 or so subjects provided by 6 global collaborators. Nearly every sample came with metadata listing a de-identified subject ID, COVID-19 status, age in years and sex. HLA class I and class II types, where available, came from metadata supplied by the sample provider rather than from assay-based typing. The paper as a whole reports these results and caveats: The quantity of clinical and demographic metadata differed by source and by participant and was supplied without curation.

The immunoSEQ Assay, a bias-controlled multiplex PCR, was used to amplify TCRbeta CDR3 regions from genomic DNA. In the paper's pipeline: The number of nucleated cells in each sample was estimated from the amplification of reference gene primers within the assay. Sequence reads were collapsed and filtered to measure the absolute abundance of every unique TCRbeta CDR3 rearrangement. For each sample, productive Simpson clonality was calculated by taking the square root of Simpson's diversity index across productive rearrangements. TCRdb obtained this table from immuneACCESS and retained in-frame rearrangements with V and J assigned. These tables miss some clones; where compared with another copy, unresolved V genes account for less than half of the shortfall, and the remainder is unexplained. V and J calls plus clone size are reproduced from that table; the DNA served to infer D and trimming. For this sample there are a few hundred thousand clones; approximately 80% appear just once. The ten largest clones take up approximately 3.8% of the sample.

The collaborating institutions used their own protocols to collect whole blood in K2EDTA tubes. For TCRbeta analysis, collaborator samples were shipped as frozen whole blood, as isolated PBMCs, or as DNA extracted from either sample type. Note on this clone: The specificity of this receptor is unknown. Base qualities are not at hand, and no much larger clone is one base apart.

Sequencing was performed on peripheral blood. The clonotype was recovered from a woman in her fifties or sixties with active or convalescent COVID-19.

This receptor carries the CDR3 CASSVVGGVDTQYF. In nucleotides, the sequence is TGTGCCAGCAGCGTAGTCGGGGGGGTGGATACGCAGTATTTT. The sequence is built from TRBV9 and TRBJ2-3; 8 middle bases align to TRBD2. The CDR3 has 14 amino acids, counting the end cysteine and phenylalanine. The kept DNA is CDR3 alone, 42 bases in frame from the first base. CDR1 and CDR2 (SGDLS, YYNGEE) derive from the germline V gene. Trimming removed 0 bases from V and 6 bases from J; the gene matches leave 3 bases unexplained.